These 31 T cell receptor beta chains were all obtained from the same sample, sequenced in a study of OX40 agonist ivuxolimab in advanced cancers. Data came from immunoSEQ multiplex PCR; TCRdb stores just in-frame clones and leaves some out. The sample includes tens of thousands of clones, about 88% of them seen just once. Sequencing was performed on CD4+ or CD8+ T cells sorted from blood, taken in a trial of the OX40 agonist ivuxolimab. These receptors came from an adult with an advanced solid tumor such as melanoma, head and neck, liver or kidney cancer.

The chain couples TRBV9 to TRBJ2-3, with TRBD2 matching 8 bases. The CDR3 is 15 residues long. The junction had 4 bases not matched to a gene; V was cut back by 0 bases and J by 4 bases. Germline CDR1 reads SGDLS; CDR2 reads YYNGEE. The CDR3 region is CASSVEGLGADTQYF. CDR3 bases: TGTGCCAGCAGCGTAGAGGGACTAGGCGCAGATACGCAGTATTTT.

This clone was seen more than once but under ten times. The rearrangement uses TRBV5-1 and TRBJ2-3; D may correspond to TRBD1 or TRBD2 (5 bases each). The CDR3 contains 16 residues. CDR1 SGHRS and CDR2 YFSETQ come from the germline V gene. Deletions cut 4 bases from V and 0 bases from J, with 15 bases between. Here the CDR3 reads CASSPSVRGSTDTQYF. The CDR3 region has the DNA TGCGCCAGCAGCCCTTCTGTGAGGGGCAGCACAGATACGCAGTATTTT.

The genes are TRBV7-9 and TRBJ2-3, with D possibly called TRBD1 or TRBD2 (7 bases each). Trimming took off 5 bases at V and 6 bases at J, with 12 bases between the two ends. Germline values: CDR1 SEHNR, CDR2 FQNEAQ (reference sequence). The CDR3 contains 13 residues. As DNA, the CDR3 is TGTGCCAGCAGCCGACAGGGAGGGGATACGCAGTATTTT. Protein sequence: CASSRQGGDTQYF.

This chain uses TRBV7-8 with TRBJ2-3, with 11 bases matching TRBD1. The ends lost 0 bases at V and 2 bases at J; junction bases unmatched: 7. The germline CDR1 and CDR2 sequences are SGHVS and FQNEAQ. CDR3 length: 18 amino acids. In nucleotides, the CDR3 is TGTGCCAGCAGCTTAGCGCTGTGGACAGGGGGCTTCACAGATACGCAGTATTTT. Protein product: CASSLALWTGGFTDTQYF.

The V call is TRBV28, the J call TRBJ1-2; possible D gene TRBD1, 5 bases. Germline CDR1 MDHEN, CDR2 SYDVKM. V dropped 2 bases and J dropped 2 bases, with 6 bases sitting between them. This CDR3 is 13 amino acids long. CDR3 sequence reads: CASSLEGNYGYTF. The CDR3 DNA reads as TGTGCCAGCAGTTTAGAGGGGAACTATGGCTACACCTTC.

V is TRBV5-1 and J is TRBJ2-2, with D maybe TRBD2 (6 bases). V lost 4 bases and J lost 1, with 11 bases in between. Germline V gene sequence: CDR1 SGHRS, CDR2 YFSETQ. The CDR3 length is 15 residues. CDR3 sequence: CASSRGTGNTGELFF. In DNA, the CDR3 is TGCGCCAGCAGCAGAGGGACTGGGAACACCGGGGAGCTGTTTTTT. The full variable domain, in which reference TRBV5-1 and TRBJ2-2 provide the parts outside the CDR3, is KAGVTQTPRYLIKTRGQQVTLSCSPISGHRSVSWYQQTPGQGLQFLFEYFSETQRNKGNFPGRFSGRQFSNSRSEMNVSTLELGDSALYLCASSRGTGNTGELFFGEGSRLTVL.

V and J are TRBV9 and TRBJ1-2, with a possible D match to TRBD1 (6 bases). The CDR3 covers 17 residues. Trimming pared 4 bases from V and 6 bases from J, leaving 25 bases between. Germline V CDR1 and CDR2: SGDLS, YYNGEE. The DNA for the CDR3 is TGTGCCAGCAGCACGACGCCTGGGGGGCGTGCCCCCAATGGCTACACCTTC. Translated, it gives CASSTTPGGRAPNGYTF. Full variable domain (outside the CDR3, taken from reference TRBV9 and TRBJ1-2): DSGVTQTPKHLITATGQRVTLRCSPRSGDLSVYWYQQSLDQGLQFLIQYYNGEERAKGNILERFSAQQFPDLHSELNLSSLELGDSALYFCASSTTPGGRAPNGYTFGSGTRLTVV.

The V gene is TRBV5-1, the J gene TRBJ2-7; TRBD2 agrees at 14 bases. J was trimmed by 5 bases and V by 3 bases; bases with no gene match: 4. The V gene's germline CDR1 is SGHRS and CDR2 YFSETQ. This CDR3 region has 15 residues. This CDR3 is CASSSGLAGVHEQYF. CDR3 nucleotide sequence: TGCGCCAGCAGCTCGGGACTAGCGGGAGTGCACGAGCAGTACTTC.

This clone turned up a few times. The chain employs TRBV6-1 and TRBJ1-1; D uncertain. The germline V gene has CDR1 MNHNS and CDR2 SASEGT. The CDR3 sequence is 13 residues long. V was shortened by 6 bases and J by 0 bases, with 8 bases between the two germline ends. CDR3 residues: CASSETLNTEAFF. CDR3 in DNA: TGTGCCAGCAGCGAAACGTTGAACACTGAAGCTTTCTTT.

V usage is TRBV7-6 and J usage is TRBJ1-3; 7 positions match TRBD1. Germline loops: CDR1 SGHVS, CDR2 FNYEAQ. With V trimmed by 5 bases and J by 3 bases, 10 bases remained unmatched. CDR3 length: 16 residues. The CDR3 DNA sequence: TGTGCCAGCAGCGCCATGCGACAGGGATATGGAAACACCATATATTTT. Its translation is CASSAMRQGYGNTIYF.

This clone occurred once. The chain's CDR3 is CASSLEAANTGELFF. The CDR3 DNA reads as TGTGCCAGCTCACTGGAGGCGGCGAACACCGGGGAGCTGTTTTTT. The rearrangement links TRBV18 to TRBJ2-2; D possibly corresponds to TRBD2 (5 bases). The CDR3 has 15 amino acids. CDR1 and CDR2 from the germline V gene are KGHSH and LQKENI. With 4 bases removed from V and 0 bases from J, the gap between germline ends came to 9 bases.

This chain uses TRBV2 with TRBJ2-6; the match to TRBD1 covers 7 bases. Per germline, CDR1 SNHLY and CDR2 FYNNEI. The CDR3 extends over 18 amino acids. V shed 7 bases, J shed 0 bases, and the junction held 12 bases outside the gene matches. Here the CDR3 reads CASNDPGQTISGANVLTF. CDR3 bases: TGTGCCAGCAACGACCCGGGACAGACGATCTCTGGGGCCAACGTCCTGACTTTC.

CDR3 sequence reads: CSAQGALAGVADTQYF. CDR3 DNA sequence: TGCAGCGCGCAGGGGGCATTAGCGGGAGTGGCAGATACGCAGTATTTT. The chain is built from TRBV29-1 and TRBJ2-3; a weak D match, TRBD2 (9 bases). CDR3 length: 16 amino acids. V was shortened by 7 bases and J by 4 bases, with 24 bases between the two germline ends. From germline, CDR1 is SQVTM and CDR2 ANQGSEA.

The chain is built from TRBV19 and TRBJ1-1; 7 bases map to TRBD1. Germline CDR1 LNHDA, CDR2 SQIVND (reference sequence). There are 15 residues in the CDR3. The junction had 6 bases not matched to a gene; V was cut back by 4 bases and J by 1 base. The CDR3 sequence is CASSTIDRANTEAFF. CDR3 bases: TGTGCCAGTAGTACCATTGACAGGGCGAACACTGAAGCTTTCTTT.

The rearrangement joins TRBV5-4 to TRBJ2-5; TRBD2 aligns across 8 bases. CDR3 size: 15 residues. CDR1 SGHNT and CDR2 YYREEE come from the germline V gene (reference sequence). The trim removed 4 bases at V and 0 bases at J, leaving 5 bases unmatched. The CDR3 nucleotides read TGTGCCAGCAGCGAACTAGCGGAGTACCAAGAGACCCAGTACTTC. Its protein is CASSELAEYQETQYF.

The genes are TRBV5-1 and TRBJ2-7, with a possible D match to TRBD1 (5 bases). V was clipped by 4 bases and J by 2 bases, with 13 bases between them. CDR3 length: 14 amino acids. The V gene's germline CDR1 is SGHRS and CDR2 YFSETQ. The CDR3 region is CASSVMAGTYEQYF. The CDR3 DNA is TGCGCCAGCAGCGTCATGGCAGGGACCTACGAGCAGTACTTC.

The rearrangement joins TRBV7-8 to TRBJ1-2; 7 nucleotides match TRBD1. The V gene end was trimmed by 3 bases and the J gene end by 4 bases; junction bases not matched to a gene: 5. CDR3 size: 14 residues. Germline CDR1 SGHVS, CDR2 FQNEAQ. This chain's CDR3 is CASSFNAGGYGYTF. The CDR3 DNA is TGTGCCAGCAGCTTCAACGCAGGGGGCTATGGCTACACCTTC.

The rearrangement joins TRBV18 to TRBJ2-4; a weak D match, TRBD2 (5 bases). The CDR3 spans 15 residues. Germline V gene sequence: CDR1 KGHSH, CDR2 LQKENI. Trimming stripped 0 bases from V and 4 bases from J, with 10 bases between. This chain's CDR3 is CASSPPNGGKNIQYF. DNA for the CDR3: TGTGCCAGCTCACCACCGAATGGAGGAAAAAACATTCAGTACTTC.

The chain combines TRBV27 with TRBJ2-5; 7 nucleotides agree with TRBD2. Germline V gene lookup returns CDR1 MNHEY and CDR2 SMNVEV (reference sequence). CDR3 length: 14 residues. Trimming took 4 bases from V and 2 from J; bases not matched to a gene: 4. The CDR3 nucleotides read TGTGCCAGCAGTTCGTCGGGAGGACAAGAGACCCAGTACTTC. Translation gives CASSSSGGQETQYF.

The rearrangement uses TRBV1 and TRBJ1-3. TRBV1 is a documented pseudogene. CDR3 size: 15 residues. CDR3 amino acids: CTSSPRPRGRNTIYF. CDR3 in DNA: TGCACCAGCAGCCCTCGCCCCCGGGGGAGAAACACCATATATTTT.

The J gene is TRBJ2-3, the V gene TRBV5-1, with 13 bases matching TRBD2. The CDR3 is made up of 15 amino acids. The junction had 6 bases not matched to a gene; V was cut back by 5 bases and J by 6 bases. Looked up from germline, CDR1 is SGHRS and CDR2 is YFSETQ. The CDR3 spells CASSSGTSGKDTQYF. CDR3 in DNA: TGCGCCAGCAGTTCCGGGACTAGCGGGAAGGATACGCAGTATTTT. Using reference TRBV5-1 and TRBJ2-3 for the parts outside the CDR3, the full variable domain is KAGVTQTPRYLIKTRGQQVTLSCSPISGHRSVSWYQQTPGQGLQFLFEYFSETQRNKGNFPGRFSGRQFSNSRSEMNVSTLELGDSALYLCASSSGTSGKDTQYFGPGTRLTVL.

The V gene is TRBV19, the J gene TRBJ2-1; D uncertain. The CDR3 sequence is 13 residues long. The ends were cut back, 2 bases at V and 8 bases at J, with 10 bases in the middle. The germline V gene has CDR1 LNHDA and CDR2 SQIVND (reference sequence). The CDR3 protein is CASSINRAYEQFF. The CDR3 DNA is TGTGCCAGTAGTATAAATCGGGCATATGAGCAGTTCTTC. The whole variable domain, filled in from reference TRBV19 and TRBJ2-1, reads DGGITQSPKYLFRKEGQNVTLSCEQNLNHDAMYWYRQDPGQGLRLIYYSQIVNDFQKGDIAEGYSVSREKKESFPLTVTSAQKNPTAFYLCASSINRAYEQFFGPGTRLTVL.

V usage is TRBV5-6 and J usage is TRBJ2-7, with 7 positions matching TRBD1. Germline V gene data show CDR1 as SGHDT and CDR2 as YYEEEE. This CDR3 is 13 amino acids long. Unmatched junction bases numbered 5, after V lost 4 bases and J lost 4 bases. The CDR3 region is CASSGNRGYEQYF. The DNA of the CDR3 is TGTGCCAGCAGCGGAAACAGGGGATACGAGCAGTACTTC.

J is TRBJ2-7 and V is TRBV4-2, with 12 bases lining up with TRBD2. V trimming: 4 bases; J trimming: 3 bases; junction bases outside the gene matches: 1. The germline CDR1 and CDR2 sequences are LGHNA and YNFKEQ. The CDR3 has 14 amino acids. CDR3 sequence: CASSPGLAGYEQYF. The CDR3 DNA is TGTGCCAGCAGCCCGGGACTAGCGGGCTACGAGCAGTACTTC.

The chain links TRBV5-4 to TRBJ1-2; 9 bases are shared with TRBD1. J gave up 5 bases and V 4 bases, and 9 bases lay outside the gene matches. This CDR3 is 15 amino acids long. Germline V gene lookup returns CDR1 SGHNT and CDR2 YYREEE (reference sequence). The CDR3 protein is CASSTGGTGIYGYTF. CDR3 nucleotide sequence: TGTGCCAGCAGCACGGGGGGGACAGGGATTTATGGCTACACCTTC.

The CDR3 bases are TGCAGTGCCAGCACAGATACGCAGTATTTT. This sequence encodes CSASTDTQYF. This chain links TRBV20-1 with TRBJ2-3; D unresolved. V was clipped by 6 bases and J by 0 bases, with 1 base between them. The CDR3 loop spans 10 amino acids. Germline values: CDR1 DFQATT, CDR2 SNEGSKA (reference sequence).

V usage is TRBV10-2 and J usage is TRBJ2-5; no firm D call. Trimming cost V 0 bases and J 5 bases, with 13 bases left between them. The CDR3 spans 15 residues. Per the germline V gene, CDR1 is WSHSY and CDR2 is SAAADI. In DNA, the CDR3 is TGCGCCAGCAGTGAGTCGATCTTTTCCCGGGAGACCCAGTACTTC. The encoded protein is CASSESIFSRETQYF.

This clone was detected once. The V and J genes are TRBV19 and TRBJ1-2; D is unclear. Per the germline V gene, CDR1 is LNHDA and CDR2 is SQIVND (reference sequence). The CDR3 length is 12 residues. The V gene lost 7 bases and the J gene lost 1 base, with 7 bases spanning the gap. The CDR3 DNA follows: TGTGCCAGTAAGGAATTTAACTATGGCTACACCTTC. This sequence encodes CASKEFNYGYTF.

This chain links TRBV18 with TRBJ2-3, with TRBD2 matching 11 bases. There are 17 residues in the CDR3. Trimming at V came to 5 bases and at J to 3 bases, leaving 10 bases not matched to a gene. CDR1 is KGHSH and CDR2 is LQKENI in the germline V gene. The CDR3 protein is CASSSTFGTSGTDTQYF. For the CDR3, the DNA is TGTGCCAGCTCATCAACCTTCGGGACTAGCGGAACAGATACGCAGTATTTT.

This chain connects TRBV27 to TRBJ2-4; 10 bases line up with TRBD2. After removal of 6 bases from V and 1 base from J, the junction contained 3 bases not matched to a gene. Germline V CDR1 and CDR2: MNHEY, SMNVEV (reference sequence). This CDR3 region has 15 residues. As DNA, the CDR3 is TGTGCCAGCAGCCTAGCGGGAGTGGCCAAAAACATTCAGTACTTC. Translated: CASSLAGVAKNIQYF.

The rearrangement links TRBV10-3 to TRBJ2-7; 10 bases align to TRBD2. Germline V gives CDR1 ENHRY, CDR2 SYGVKD. This CDR3 has 13 amino acids. After removal of 5 bases from V and 6 bases from J, the junction contained 4 bases not matched to a gene. CDR3 in amino acids: CAISIAGGVEQYF. CDR3 sequence (DNA): TGTGCCATCAGTATAGCGGGGGGCGTCGAGCAGTACTTC.